A single sample gave rise to the 18 T cell receptor beta chains below, sequenced in a study of blood T cells in healthy people across ages. PCR was performed a second time for roughly 7 to 11 cycles using a sample-barcoded 5' primer and a J-beta primer mix. TCRdb ran MiXCR on the 5' RACE reads and lists one entry per CDR3 protein. Of approximately 800,000 distinct CDR3 sequences listed, about 53% were seen once; the top ten hold roughly 40%. The source material was blood. Receptors were obtained from a man older than 75 in good health.

This clonotype was counted only a few times. This sequence joins TRBV3-1 and TRBJ2-1, with 10 bases lining up with TRBD1. The germline V gene has CDR1 LGHDT and CDR2 YNNKEL (reference sequence). V gave up 8 bases and J gave up 7 bases; unmatched junction bases: 5. The CDR3 spans 13 residues. CDR3 DNA: TGTGCCAGCGGACAGGGGGGTGGGAATGAGCAGTTCTTC. It specifies CASGQGGGNEQFF.

This clonotype appeared a few times. The chain has TRBV24-1 and TRBJ2-1, with a possible D match to TRBD1 (6 bases). The germline V gene has CDR1 KGHDR and CDR2 SFDVKD. Deletions cut 2 bases from V and 7 bases from J, with 11 bases between. This CDR3 spans 14 amino acids. In DNA, the CDR3 is TGTGCCACCAGTGATTGGACAGTACGGAATGAGCAGTTCTTC. It is translated as CATSDWTVRNEQFF.

This clonotype was detected a few times. The chain uses TRBV5-6 and TRBJ2-3; D call uncertain. Germline V gives CDR1 SGHDT, CDR2 YYEEEE. This CDR3 is built from 15 residues. The germline V and J ends were trimmed by 0 bases and 1 base, with 9 bases remaining between them. CDR3 bases: TGTGCCAGCAGCTTGGAGGTGACCGGCACAGATACGCAGTATTTT. Translating it yields CASSLEVTGTDTQYF.

V is TRBV7-8 and J is TRBJ2-1; 12 bases line up with TRBD2. Per germline, CDR1 SGHVS and CDR2 FQNEAQ. With V trimmed by 5 bases and J by 3 bases, 11 bases remained unmatched. The CDR3 is 18 residues long. The CDR3, as DNA: TGTGCCAGCAGCCCATACAGACTAGCGGGAGATGTCTACAATGAGCAGTTCTTC. It encodes CASSPYRLAGDVYNEQFF.

This clonotype was observed a few times. The chain is built from TRBV27 and TRBJ2-5; possibly TRBD2 for D (5 bases). Trimming left V 4 bases short and J 6 bases short, with 24 bases between. This CDR3 has 17 amino acids. Looked up from germline, CDR1 is MNHEY and CDR2 is SMNVEV (reference sequence). The CDR3 DNA follows: TGTGCCAGCAGTTCCATCGGCACTGGACGGCCCGGGAAGACCCAGTACTTC. As protein: CASSSIGTGRPGKTQYF.

The chain links TRBV6-6 to TRBJ1-2, with D possibly matching TRBD1 (5 bases). This CDR3 comprises 13 residues. The V gene lost 7 bases and the J gene lost 10 bases, with 19 bases spanning the gap. CDR1 MNHNY and CDR2 SVGAGI come from the germline V gene (reference sequence). CDR3 bases: TGTGCCAGCACCTCCTTCGCAGGCAGGGCCTACACCTTC. As protein: CASTSFAGRAYTF.

The chain uses TRBV10-1 and TRBJ2-1; the D gene is possibly TRBD1 (6 bases). Matching the DNA end better, TRBJ2-7 makes the J call doubtful. The CDR3 sequence is 15 residues long. Germline values: CDR1 WNHNN, CDR2 SYGVQD (reference sequence). The CDR3 loop reads CASSDAGQNPYEQYF. Here the CDR3 DNA reads TGCGCCAGCAGTGATGCCGGACAGAACCCCTACGAGCAGTACTTC.

V gene TRBV27 combines with J gene TRBJ1-1; 7 positions match TRBD1. The length of the CDR3 is 15 residues. The junction had 6 bases not matched to a gene; V was cut back by 4 bases and J by 1 base. Germline values: CDR1 MNHEY, CDR2 SMNVEV (reference sequence). DNA of the CDR3: TGTGCCAGCAGTTCCCCGGGGACAGCGAACACTGAAGCTTTCTTT. Protein sequence: CASSSPGTANTEAFF.

The rearrangement joins TRBV29-1 to TRBJ1-2; the match to TRBD1 covers 11 bases. V shed 7 bases and J 7 bases; nucleotides not matched to a gene: 5. Per the germline V gene, CDR1 is SQVTM and CDR2 is ANQGSEA. This CDR3 contains 12 residues. CDR3 nucleotides: TGCAGCGCCCGGACAGGGGGCAGTGGCTACACCTTC. This encodes CSARTGGSGYTF.

This rearrangement joins TRBV9 to TRBJ1-4, with D hard to call. The CDR3 is made up of 15 amino acids. V dropped 0 bases and J dropped 6 bases, with 12 bases sitting between them. Germline values: CDR1 SGDLS, CDR2 YYNGEE. CDR3 amino acids: CASSVGDGVDEKLFF. The CDR3 coding sequence is TGTGCCAGCAGCGTAGGAGACGGTGTGGATGAAAAACTGTTTTTT.

This clonotype appeared once. The V gene is TRBV20-1, the J gene TRBJ2-1; D is possibly TRBD2 (6 bases). Trimming stripped 4 bases from V and 5 bases from J, with 18 bases between. CDR3 size: 15 residues. Germline V gives CDR1 DFQATT, CDR2 SNEGSKA (reference sequence). The CDR3 loop reads CSATPGVGRHNEQFF. CDR3 DNA sequence: TGCAGTGCTACTCCGGGGGTGGGGAGACACAATGAGCAGTTCTTC.

This clonotype was seen a few times. J is TRBJ2-1 and V is TRBV2; TRBD1 agrees at 10 bases. Germline CDR1 SNHLY, CDR2 FYNNEI. Germline trimming cut 7 bases from V and 9 bases from J; bases unmatched to any gene: 6. The CDR3 has 13 amino acids. Written as DNA, the CDR3 is TGTGCCAGCACCCGGGACAGGGGTAGTGAGCAGTTCTTC. It encodes CASTRDRGSEQFF.

The chain has TRBV3-1 and TRBJ2-5, with 10 bases aligning to TRBD2. This CDR3 contains 15 residues. CDR1 is LGHDT, CDR2 YNNKEL, per germline (reference sequence). Trimming cost V 3 bases and J 11 bases; bases outside gene matches: 12. CDR3 protein: CASSHFRLAGEIQYF. The CDR3, as DNA: TGTGCCAGCAGCCATTTTAGGCTAGCGGGAGAAATTCAGTACTTC.

The rearrangement links TRBV29-1 to TRBJ2-1, with 10 bases aligning to TRBD2. Trimming took 3 bases from V and 10 from J; bases not matched to a gene: 3. Germline V gene data show CDR1 as SQVTM and CDR2 as ANQGSEA. The length of the CDR3 is 12 residues. CDR3 sequence: CSVDTSGNEQFF. CDR3 nucleotide sequence: TGCAGCGTTGACACTAGCGGGAACGAGCAGTTCTTC.

The count of this clonotype is one. The chain employs TRBV14 and TRBJ2-3; D possibly matches TRBD1 or TRBD2 (5 bases each). The CDR3 loop spans 15 amino acids. V lost 1 base to trimming and J lost 0 bases, with 8 bases between them. The V gene's germline CDR1 is SGHDN and CDR2 FVKESK. The CDR3, as DNA: TGTGCCAGCAGCCAAGGAGGGGCTAGCACAGATACGCAGTATTTT. Protein sequence: CASSQGGASTDTQYF.

This chain joins TRBV12-3 or TRBV12-4 and TRBJ1-1; D possibly corresponds to TRBD1 (5 bases). V was pared by 3 bases and J by 5 bases, with 16 bases between. The CDR3 is 15 residues long. CDR3 DNA: TGTGCCAGCAGTTTCTTAAACAGGCCCCGGACTGAAGCTTTCTTT. Translated, it gives CASSFLNRPRTEAFF.

This rearrangement joins TRBV6-6 to TRBJ2-5, with TRBD1 matching over 9 bases. Germline assignment: CDR1 MNHNY and CDR2 SVGAGI (reference sequence). V shed 6 bases and J 2 bases; nucleotides not matched to a gene: 4. The length of the CDR3 is 14 residues. CDR3 residues: CASRGTGKQETQYF. CDR3 nucleotide sequence: TGTGCCAGCAGGGGGACAGGGAAGCAAGAGACCCAGTACTTC.

As DNA, the CDR3 is TGTGCCAGCAGCTTGATCCGGGACAGGGCGATTCGGGAGACCCAGTACTTC. As protein: CASSLIRDRAIRETQYF. V gene TRBV7-9 combines with J gene TRBJ2-4, with 9 nucleotides matching TRBD1. The J call is in doubt because the DNA end fits TRBJ2-5 better. The CDR3 consists of 17 residues. Per germline, CDR1 SEHNR and CDR2 FQNEAQ (reference sequence).